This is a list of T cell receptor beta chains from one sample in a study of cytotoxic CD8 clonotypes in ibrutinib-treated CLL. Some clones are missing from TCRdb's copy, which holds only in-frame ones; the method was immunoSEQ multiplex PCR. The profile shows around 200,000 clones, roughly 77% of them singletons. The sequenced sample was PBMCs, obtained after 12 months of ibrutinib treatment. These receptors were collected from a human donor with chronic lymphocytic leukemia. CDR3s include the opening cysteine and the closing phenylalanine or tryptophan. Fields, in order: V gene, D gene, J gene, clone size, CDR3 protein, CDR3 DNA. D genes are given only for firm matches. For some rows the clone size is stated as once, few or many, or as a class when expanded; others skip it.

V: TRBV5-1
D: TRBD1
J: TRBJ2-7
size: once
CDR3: CASSGGQGYEQYF
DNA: TGCGCCAGCAGCGGAGGACAGGGTTACGAGCAGTACTTC

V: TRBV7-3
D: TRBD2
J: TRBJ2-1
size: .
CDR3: CASSFSGSSYNEQFF
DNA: TGTGCCAGCAGCTTTAGCGGGAGTTCCTACAATGAGCAGTTCTTC

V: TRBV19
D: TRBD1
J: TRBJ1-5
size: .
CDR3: CASSRNIDRVQPQHF
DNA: TGTGCCAGTAGTAGAAATATAGACAGGGTCCAGCCCCAGCATTTT

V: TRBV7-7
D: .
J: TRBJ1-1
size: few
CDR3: CASSSRVGAEAFF
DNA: TGTGCTAGCAGCTCTAGGGTGGGCGCTGAAGCTTTCTTT

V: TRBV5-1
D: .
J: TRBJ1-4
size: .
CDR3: CASSLGRVTNEKLFF
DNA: TGCGCCAGCAGCTTGGGCAGGGTAACTAATGAAAAACTGTTTTTT

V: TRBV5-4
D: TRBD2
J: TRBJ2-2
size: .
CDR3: CASSTSGGTGELFF
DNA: TGTGCCAGCAGCACTAGCGGAGGGACCGGGGAGCTGTTTTTT

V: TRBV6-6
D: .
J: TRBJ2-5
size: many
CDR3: CASHPGYQETQYF
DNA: TGTGCCAGCCACCCGGGGTACCAAGAGACCCAGTACTTC

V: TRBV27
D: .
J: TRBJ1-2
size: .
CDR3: CASSLASRGAGGYTF
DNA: TGTGCCAGCAGTTTAGCTTCCCGGGGGGCTGGAGGCTACACCTTC

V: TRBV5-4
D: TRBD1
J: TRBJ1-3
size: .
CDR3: CASSWDRAGNTIYF
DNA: TGTGCCAGCAGCTGGGACAGGGCTGGAAACACCATATATTTT

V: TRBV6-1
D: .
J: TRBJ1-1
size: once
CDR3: CASRKGNTEAFF
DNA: TGTGCCAGCAGGAAGGGTAACACTGAAGCTTTCTTT

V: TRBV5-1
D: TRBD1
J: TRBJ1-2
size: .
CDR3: CASSSRTGGDIYGYTF
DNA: TGCGCCAGCAGCTCTCGGACAGGGGGCGACATCTATGGCTACACCTTC

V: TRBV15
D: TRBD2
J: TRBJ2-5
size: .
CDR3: CATSRSGTSGRKYIRETQYF
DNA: TGTGCCACCAGCAGATCCGGGACTAGCGGGCGAAAGTACATAAGAGAGACCCAGTACTTC

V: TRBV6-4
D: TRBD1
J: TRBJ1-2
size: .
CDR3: CASSKDRNYGYTF
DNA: TGTGCCAGCAGCAAGGACAGGAACTATGGCTACACCTTC

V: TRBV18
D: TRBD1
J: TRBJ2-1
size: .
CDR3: CASSPLGQNNEQFF
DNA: TGTGCCAGCTCACCCTTGGGACAGAACAATGAGCAGTTCTTC

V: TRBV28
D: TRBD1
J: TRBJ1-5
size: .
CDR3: CASSRVKRFRGTGGSSPQGQPQHF
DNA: TGTGCCAGCAGCAGGGTGAAGAGGTTTAGGGGGACAGGGGGAAGTAGCCCCCAGGGTCAGCCCCAGCATTTT

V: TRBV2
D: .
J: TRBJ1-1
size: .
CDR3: CASRAGRANTEAFF
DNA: TGTGCCAGCAGAGCGGGACGGGCGAACACTGAAGCTTTCTTT

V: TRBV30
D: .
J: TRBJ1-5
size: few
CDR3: CAWSAYSNQPQHF
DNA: TGTGCCTGGAGCGCTTATAGCAATCAGCCCCAGCATTTT

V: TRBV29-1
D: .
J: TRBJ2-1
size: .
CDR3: CSVDFGSQYNEQFF
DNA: TGCAGCGTTGACTTCGGGAGCCAATACAATGAGCAGTTCTTC

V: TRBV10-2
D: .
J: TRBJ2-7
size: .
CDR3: CASWAPSEQYF
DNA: TGCGCCTCTTGGGCCCCCAGCGAGCAGTACTTC

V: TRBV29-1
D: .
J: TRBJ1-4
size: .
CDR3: CSVVDWNEKLFF
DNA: TGCAGCGTTGTAGACTGGAATGAAAAACTGTTTTTT

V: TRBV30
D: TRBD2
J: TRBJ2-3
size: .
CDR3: CAWTRLAGGDTQYF
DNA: TGTGCCTGGACAAGACTAGCGGGGGGGGATACGCAGTATTTT

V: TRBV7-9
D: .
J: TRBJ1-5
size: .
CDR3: CASSLSSLVAGNQPQHF
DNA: TGTGCCAGCAGCTTATCTAGCTTGGTGGCGGGCAATCAGCCCCAGCATTTT

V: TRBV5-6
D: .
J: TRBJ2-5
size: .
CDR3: CASSLEVGQVPQTQYF
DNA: TGTGCCAGCAGCTTGGAGGTGGGGCAGGTCCCTCAGACCCAGTACTTC

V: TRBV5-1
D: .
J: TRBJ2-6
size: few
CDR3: CASSLTAGANVLTF
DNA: TGCGCCAGCAGCTTGACTGCTGGGGCCAACGTCCTGACTTTC

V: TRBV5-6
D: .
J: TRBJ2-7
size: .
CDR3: CASSFSNSYEQYF
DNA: TGTGCCAGCAGCTTTTCCAACTCCTACGAGCAGTACTTC

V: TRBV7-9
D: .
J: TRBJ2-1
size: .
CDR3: CASSMANEQFF
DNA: TGTGCCAGCTCTATGGCAAACGAGCAGTTCTTC

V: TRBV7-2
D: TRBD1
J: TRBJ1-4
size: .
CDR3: CASSPIGQGANEKLFF
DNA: TGTGCCAGCAGCCCTATAGGACAGGGAGCTAATGAAAAACTGTTTTTT

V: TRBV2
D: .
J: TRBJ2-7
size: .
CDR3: CASSEIGPHEQYF
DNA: TGTGCCAGCAGTGAAATAGGTCCCCACGAGCAGTACTTC

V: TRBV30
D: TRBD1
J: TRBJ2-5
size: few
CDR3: CAWSPGQPGQETQYF
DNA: TGTGCCTGGAGTCCGGGACAGCCAGGGCAAGAGACCCAGTACTTC

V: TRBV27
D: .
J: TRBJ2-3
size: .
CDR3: CASSLALTWGSDTQYF
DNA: TGTGCCAGCAGTTTAGCTCTTACCTGGGGTTCAGATACGCAGTATTTT

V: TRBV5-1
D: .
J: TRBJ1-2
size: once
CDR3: CASSLDGRNYGYTF
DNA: TGCGCCAGCAGCTTGGACGGACGAAACTATGGCTACACCTTC

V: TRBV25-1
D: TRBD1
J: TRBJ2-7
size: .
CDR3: CASSPTGTGLFYEQYF
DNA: TGTGCCAGCAGTCCAACTGGGACAGGGTTATTTTACGAGCAGTACTTC

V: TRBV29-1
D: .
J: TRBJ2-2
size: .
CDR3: CSVPRSVDTGELFF
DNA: TGCAGCGTACCCCGATCGGTGGACACCGGGGAGCTGTTTTTT

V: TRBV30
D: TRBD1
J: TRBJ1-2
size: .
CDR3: CAWRSTDRVRNYGYTF
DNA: TGTGCCTGGAGGAGCACTGACAGGGTTCGGAACTATGGCTACACCTTC

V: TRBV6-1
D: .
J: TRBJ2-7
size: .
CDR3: CASTKGGEQYF
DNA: TGTGCCAGCACGAAGGGTGGCGAGCAGTACTTC

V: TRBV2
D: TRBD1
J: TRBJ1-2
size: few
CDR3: CASREGTGPYGYTF
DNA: TGTGCCAGCAGGGAAGGGACAGGGCCCTATGGCTACACCTTC

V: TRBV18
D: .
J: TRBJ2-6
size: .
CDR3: CASSPLANVLTF
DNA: TGTGCCAGCTCACCCTTAGCCAACGTCCTGACTTTC

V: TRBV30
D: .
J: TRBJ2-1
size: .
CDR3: CAWTEGTSAIYNEQFF
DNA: TGTGCCTGGACGGAAGGTACCAGCGCGATCTACAATGAGCAGTTCTTC

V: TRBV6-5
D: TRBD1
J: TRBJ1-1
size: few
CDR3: CASKVNRGPTEAFF
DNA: TGTGCCAGCAAAGTAAACAGGGGGCCCACTGAAGCTTTCTTT

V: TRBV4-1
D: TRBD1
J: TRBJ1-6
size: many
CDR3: CASSQQGQNYNSPLHF
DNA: TGCGCCAGCAGCCAACAGGGACAGAACTATAATTCACCCCTCCACTTT

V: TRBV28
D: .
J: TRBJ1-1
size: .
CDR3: CASLYRVNTEAFF
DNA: TGTGCCAGCCTGTACAGGGTGAACACTGAAGCTTTCTTT

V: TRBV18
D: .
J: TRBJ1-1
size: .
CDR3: CASSPQAGREAFF
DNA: TGTGCCAGCTCACCACAGGCTGGGCGTGAAGCTTTCTTT

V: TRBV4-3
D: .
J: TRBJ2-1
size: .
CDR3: CASSHRDRDNEQFF
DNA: TGCGCCAGCAGCCACCGCGACCGAGACAATGAGCAGTTCTTC

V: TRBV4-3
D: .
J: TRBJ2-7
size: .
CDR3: CASSQESSGLSYEQYF
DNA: TGCGCCAGCAGCCAAGAGTCGAGCGGGCTCTCCTACGAGCAGTACTTC

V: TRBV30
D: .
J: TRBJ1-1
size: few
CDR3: CAWSVRVGSTEAFF
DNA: TGTGCCTGGAGTGTAAGGGTAGGGTCCACTGAAGCTTTCTTT

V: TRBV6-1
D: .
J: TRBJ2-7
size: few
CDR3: CASTAGPSYEQYF
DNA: TGTGCCAGCACGGCCGGCCCGTCCTACGAGCAGTACTTC

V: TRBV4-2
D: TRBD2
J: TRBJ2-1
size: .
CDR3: CASSQDWASGGHEQFF
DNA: TGTGCCAGCAGCCAAGATTGGGCTAGCGGGGGGCATGAGCAGTTCTTC

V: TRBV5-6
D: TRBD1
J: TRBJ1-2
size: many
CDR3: CASSARDRVLSGYTF
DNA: TGTGCCAGCAGCGCCCGGGACAGGGTTTTATCGGGCTACACCTTC

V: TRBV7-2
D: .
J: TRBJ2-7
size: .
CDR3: CASSLVAGRSEQYF
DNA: TGTGCCAGCAGCTTAGTGGCAGGGAGATCCGAGCAGTACTTC

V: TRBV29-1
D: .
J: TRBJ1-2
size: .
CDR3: CSVPKGRSSHGYTF
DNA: TGCAGCGTTCCTAAGGGACGGAGCTCTCATGGCTACACCTTC